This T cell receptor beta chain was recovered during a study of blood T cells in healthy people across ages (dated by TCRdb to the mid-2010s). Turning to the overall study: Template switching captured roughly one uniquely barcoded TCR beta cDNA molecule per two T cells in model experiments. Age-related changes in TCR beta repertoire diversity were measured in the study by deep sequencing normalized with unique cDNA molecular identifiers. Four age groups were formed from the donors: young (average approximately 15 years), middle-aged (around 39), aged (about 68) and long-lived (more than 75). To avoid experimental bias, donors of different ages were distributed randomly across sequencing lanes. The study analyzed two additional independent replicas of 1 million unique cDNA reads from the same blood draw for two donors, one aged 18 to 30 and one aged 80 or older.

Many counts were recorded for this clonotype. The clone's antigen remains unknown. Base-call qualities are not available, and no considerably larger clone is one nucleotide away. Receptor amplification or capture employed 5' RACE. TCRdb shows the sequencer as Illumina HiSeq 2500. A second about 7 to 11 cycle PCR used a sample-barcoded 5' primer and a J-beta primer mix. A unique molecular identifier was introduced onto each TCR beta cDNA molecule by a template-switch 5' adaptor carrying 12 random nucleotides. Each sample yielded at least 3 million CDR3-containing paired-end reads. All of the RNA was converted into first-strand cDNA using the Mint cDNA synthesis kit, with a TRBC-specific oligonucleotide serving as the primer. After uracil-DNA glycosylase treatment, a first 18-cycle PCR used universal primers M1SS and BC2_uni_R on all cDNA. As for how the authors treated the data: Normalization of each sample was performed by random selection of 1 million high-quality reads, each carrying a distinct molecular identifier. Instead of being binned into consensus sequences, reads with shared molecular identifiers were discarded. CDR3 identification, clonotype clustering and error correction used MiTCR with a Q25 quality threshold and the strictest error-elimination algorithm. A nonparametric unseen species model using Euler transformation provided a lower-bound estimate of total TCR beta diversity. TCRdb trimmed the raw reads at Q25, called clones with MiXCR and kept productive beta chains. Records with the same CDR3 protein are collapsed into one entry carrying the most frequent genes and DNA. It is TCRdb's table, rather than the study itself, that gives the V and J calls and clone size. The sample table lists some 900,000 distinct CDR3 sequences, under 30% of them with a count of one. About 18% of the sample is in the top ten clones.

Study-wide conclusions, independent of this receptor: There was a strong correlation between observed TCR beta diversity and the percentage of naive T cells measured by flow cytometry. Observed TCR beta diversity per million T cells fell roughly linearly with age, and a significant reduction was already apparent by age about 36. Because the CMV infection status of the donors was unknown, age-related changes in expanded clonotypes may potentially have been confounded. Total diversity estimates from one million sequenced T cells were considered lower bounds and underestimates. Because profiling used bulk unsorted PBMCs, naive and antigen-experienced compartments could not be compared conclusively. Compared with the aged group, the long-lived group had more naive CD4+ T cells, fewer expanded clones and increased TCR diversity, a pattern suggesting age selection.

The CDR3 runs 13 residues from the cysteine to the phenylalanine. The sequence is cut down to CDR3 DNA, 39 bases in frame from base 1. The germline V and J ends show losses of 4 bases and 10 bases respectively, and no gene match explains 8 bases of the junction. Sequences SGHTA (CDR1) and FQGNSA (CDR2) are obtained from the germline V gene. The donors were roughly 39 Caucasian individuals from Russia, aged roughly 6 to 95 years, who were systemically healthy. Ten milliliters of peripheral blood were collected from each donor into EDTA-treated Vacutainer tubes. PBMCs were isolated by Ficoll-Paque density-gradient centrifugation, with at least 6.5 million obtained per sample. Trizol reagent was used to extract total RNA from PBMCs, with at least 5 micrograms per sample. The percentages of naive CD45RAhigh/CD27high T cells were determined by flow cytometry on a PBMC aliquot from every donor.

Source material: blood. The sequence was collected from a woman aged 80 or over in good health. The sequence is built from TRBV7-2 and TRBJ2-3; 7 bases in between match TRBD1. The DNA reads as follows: TGTGCCAGCAGCTCAGAAAGACAGGGCTCGCAGTATTTT. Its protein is CASSSERQGSQYF.